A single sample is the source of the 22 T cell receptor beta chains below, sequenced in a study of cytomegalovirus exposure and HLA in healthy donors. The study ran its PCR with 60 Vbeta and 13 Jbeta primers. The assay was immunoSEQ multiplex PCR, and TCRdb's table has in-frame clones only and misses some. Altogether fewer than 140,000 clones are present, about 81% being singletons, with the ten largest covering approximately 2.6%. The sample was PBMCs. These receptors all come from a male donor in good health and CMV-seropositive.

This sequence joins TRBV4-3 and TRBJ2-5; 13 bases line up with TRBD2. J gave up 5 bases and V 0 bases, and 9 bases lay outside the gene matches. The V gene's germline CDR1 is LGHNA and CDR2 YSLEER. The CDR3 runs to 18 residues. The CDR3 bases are TGCGCCAGCAGCCAAGACCGGACTAGCGGGGGCCTAGGGGAGACCCAGTACTTC. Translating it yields CASSQDRTSGGLGETQYF.

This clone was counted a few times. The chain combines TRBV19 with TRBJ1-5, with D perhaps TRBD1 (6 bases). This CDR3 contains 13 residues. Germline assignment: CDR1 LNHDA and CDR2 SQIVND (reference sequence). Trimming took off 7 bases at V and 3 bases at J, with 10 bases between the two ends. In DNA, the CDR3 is TGTGCCAGTAAGGACAGTCCCAATCAGCCCCAGCATTTT. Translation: CASKDSPNQPQHF.

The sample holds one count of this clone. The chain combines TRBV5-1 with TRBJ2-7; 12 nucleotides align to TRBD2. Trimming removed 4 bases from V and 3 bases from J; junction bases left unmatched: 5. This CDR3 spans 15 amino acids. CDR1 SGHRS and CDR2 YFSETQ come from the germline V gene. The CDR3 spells CASSPWTSGVYEQYF. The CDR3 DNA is TGCGCCAGCAGCCCCTGGACTAGCGGGGTCTACGAGCAGTACTTC.

CDR3 DNA: TGCGCCAGCAGCCCGTACGCCCAGGGGGCTAACGAGCAGTACTTC. Translated: CASSPYAQGANEQYF. The gene calls are TRBV5-1 and TRBJ2-7; 8 bases match TRBD1. Trimming took 4 bases from V and 5 from J; bases not matched to a gene: 11. The CDR3 consists of 15 residues. Germline CDR1 is SGHRS and CDR2 is YFSETQ.

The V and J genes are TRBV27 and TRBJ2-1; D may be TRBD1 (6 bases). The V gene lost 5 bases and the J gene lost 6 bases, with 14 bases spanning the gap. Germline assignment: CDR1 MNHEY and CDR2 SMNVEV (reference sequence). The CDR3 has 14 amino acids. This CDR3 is CASSLSRGSNEQFF. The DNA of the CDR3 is TGTGCCAGCAGTCTCTCCAGGGGATCCAATGAGCAGTTCTTC.

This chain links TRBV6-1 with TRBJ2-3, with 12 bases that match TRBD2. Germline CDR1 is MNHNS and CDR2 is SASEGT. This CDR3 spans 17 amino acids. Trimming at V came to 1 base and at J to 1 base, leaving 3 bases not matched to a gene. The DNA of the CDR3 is TGTGCCAGCAGTGAAGTAGCTAGCGGGGGGGGCACAGATACGCAGTATTTT. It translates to CASSEVASGGGTDTQYF.

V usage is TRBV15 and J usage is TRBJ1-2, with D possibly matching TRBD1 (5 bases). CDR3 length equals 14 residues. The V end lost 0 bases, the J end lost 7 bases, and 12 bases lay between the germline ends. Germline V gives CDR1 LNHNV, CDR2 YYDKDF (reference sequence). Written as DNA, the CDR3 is TGTGCCACCAGCAGAGATTCGAGTAGGGGTGGCTACACCTTC. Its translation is CATSRDSSRGGYTF.

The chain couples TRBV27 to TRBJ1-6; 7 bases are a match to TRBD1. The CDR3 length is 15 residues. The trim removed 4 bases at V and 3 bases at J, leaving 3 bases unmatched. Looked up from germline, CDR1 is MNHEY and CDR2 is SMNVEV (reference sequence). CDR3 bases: TGTGCCAGCAGTTCCCGACAGGGCTATAATTCACCCCTCCACTTT. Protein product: CASSSRQGYNSPLHF.

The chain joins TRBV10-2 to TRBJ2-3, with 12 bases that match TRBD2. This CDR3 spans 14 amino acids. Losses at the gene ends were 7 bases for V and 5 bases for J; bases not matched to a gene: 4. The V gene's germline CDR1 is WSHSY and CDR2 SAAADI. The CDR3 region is CASTRLAGEDTQYF. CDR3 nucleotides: TGCGCCAGCACCCGACTAGCGGGAGAAGATACGCAGTATTTT.

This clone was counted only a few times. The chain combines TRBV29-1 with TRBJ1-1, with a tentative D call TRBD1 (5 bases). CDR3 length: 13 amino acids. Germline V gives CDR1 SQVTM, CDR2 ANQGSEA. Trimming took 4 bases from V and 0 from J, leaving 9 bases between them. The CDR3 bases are TGCAGCGTTGCCCGGACATTGAACACTGAAGCTTTCTTT. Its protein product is CSVARTLNTEAFF.

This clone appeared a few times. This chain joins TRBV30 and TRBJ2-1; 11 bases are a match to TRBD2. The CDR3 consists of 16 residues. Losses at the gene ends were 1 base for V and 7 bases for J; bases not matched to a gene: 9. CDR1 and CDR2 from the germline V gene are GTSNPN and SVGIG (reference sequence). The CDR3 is CAWSAIAGGPLNEQFF. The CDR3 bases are TGTGCCTGGAGTGCGATAGCGGGAGGGCCTTTAAATGAGCAGTTCTTC.

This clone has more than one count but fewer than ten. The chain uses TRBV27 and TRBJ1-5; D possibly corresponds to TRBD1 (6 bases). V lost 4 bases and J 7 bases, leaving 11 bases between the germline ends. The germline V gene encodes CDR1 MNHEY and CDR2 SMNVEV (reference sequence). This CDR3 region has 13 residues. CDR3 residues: CASSWVRGQPQHF. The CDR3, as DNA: TGTGCCAGCAGTTGGGTCAGGGGCCAGCCCCAGCATTTT.

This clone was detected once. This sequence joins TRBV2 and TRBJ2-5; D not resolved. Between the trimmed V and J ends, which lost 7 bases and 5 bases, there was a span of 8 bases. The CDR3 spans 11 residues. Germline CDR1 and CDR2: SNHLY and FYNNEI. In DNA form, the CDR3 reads TGTGCCAGCAATCTGCGGGAGACCCAGTACTTC. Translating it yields CASNLRETQYF.

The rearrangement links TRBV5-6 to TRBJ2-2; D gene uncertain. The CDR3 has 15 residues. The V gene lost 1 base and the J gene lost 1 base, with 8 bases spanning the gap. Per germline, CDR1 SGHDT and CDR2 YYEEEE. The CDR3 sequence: CASSLRRVNTGELFF. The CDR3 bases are TGTGCCAGCAGCTTGAGACGGGTGAACACCGGGGAGCTGTTTTTT.

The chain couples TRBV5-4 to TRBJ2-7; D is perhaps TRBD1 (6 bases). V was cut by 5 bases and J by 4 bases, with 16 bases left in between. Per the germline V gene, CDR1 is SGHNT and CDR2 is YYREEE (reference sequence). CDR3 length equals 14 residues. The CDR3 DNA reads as TGTGCCAGCAGTTCCCGGGACAAGACTTACGAGCAGTACTTC. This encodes CASSSRDKTYEQYF.

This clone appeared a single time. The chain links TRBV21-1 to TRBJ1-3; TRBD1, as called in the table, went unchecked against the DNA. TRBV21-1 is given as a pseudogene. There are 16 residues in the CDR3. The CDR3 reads CASSDRTEGQGNTIYF. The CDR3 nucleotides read TGTGCCAGCAGCGACCGTACTGAGGGTCAGGGGAACACCATATATTTT.

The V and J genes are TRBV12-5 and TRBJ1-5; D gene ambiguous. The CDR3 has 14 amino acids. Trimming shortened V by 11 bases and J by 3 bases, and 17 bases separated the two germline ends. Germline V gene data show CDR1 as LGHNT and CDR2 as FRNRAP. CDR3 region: CALRRLFFNQPQHF. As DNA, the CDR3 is TGTGCTCTCCGGAGGTTGTTTTTCAATCAGCCCCAGCATTTT.

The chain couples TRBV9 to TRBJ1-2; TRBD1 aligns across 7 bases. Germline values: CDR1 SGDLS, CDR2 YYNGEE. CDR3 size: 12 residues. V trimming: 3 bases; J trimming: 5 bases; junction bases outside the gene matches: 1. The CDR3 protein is CASSEQGYGYTF. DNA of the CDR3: TGTGCCAGCAGCGAACAGGGGTATGGCTACACCTTC.

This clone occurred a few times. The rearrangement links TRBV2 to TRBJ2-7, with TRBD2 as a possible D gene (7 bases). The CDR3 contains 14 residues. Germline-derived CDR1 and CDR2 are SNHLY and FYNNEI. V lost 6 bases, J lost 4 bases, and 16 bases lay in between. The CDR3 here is CASSAGGAGYEQYF. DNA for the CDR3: TGTGCCAGCAGCGCTGGGGGGGCTGGGTACGAGCAGTACTTC. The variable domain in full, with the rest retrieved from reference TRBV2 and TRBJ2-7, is EPEVTQTPSHQVTQMGQEVILRCVPISNHLYFYWYRQILGQKVEFLVSFYNNEISEKSEIFDDQFSVERPDGSNFTLKIRSTKLEDSAMYFCASSAGGAGYEQYFGPGTRLTVT.

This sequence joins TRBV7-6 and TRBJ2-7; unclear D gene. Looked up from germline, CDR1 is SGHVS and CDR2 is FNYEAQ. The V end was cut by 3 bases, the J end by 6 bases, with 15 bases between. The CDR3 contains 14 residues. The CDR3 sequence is CASSLELSSGEQYF. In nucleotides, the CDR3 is TGTGCCAGCAGCTTGGAGCTCAGCTCGGGCGAGCAGTACTTC.

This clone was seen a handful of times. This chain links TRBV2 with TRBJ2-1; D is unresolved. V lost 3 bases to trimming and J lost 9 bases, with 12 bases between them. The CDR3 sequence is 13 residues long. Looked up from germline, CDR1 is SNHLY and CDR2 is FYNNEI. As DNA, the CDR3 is TGTGCCAGCAGTGAGTCGCGGCTTAGTGAGCAGTTCTTC. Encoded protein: CASSESRLSEQFF.

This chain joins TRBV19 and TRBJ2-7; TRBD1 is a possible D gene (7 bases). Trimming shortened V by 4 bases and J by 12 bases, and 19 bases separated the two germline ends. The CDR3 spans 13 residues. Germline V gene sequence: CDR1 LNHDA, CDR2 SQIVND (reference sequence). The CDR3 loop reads CASSKDRDSQPYF. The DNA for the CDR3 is TGTGCCAGTAGTAAAGACAGGGACTCGCAACCGTACTTC.